The present entry profiles one T cell receptor beta chain with its context. TCRdb reprocessed the 5' RACE reads; each CDR3 protein has one entry and no DNA is given. The sample totals 150,000 to 200,000 distinct CDR3 sequences. This sample is part of a study of T cells expressing NK-cell markers. Germline assignment: CDR1 SEHNR and CDR2 FQNEAQ (reference sequence). The CDR3 is made up of 16 amino acids. The sequenced material came from blood T cells: a sorted CD56 or NKG2C T cell subset, CD4+ or CD8+ T cells, or bulk PBMC T cells (not recorded which). This TCR derives from a woman between 18 and 69 years old in good health. The chain is built from TRBV7-9 and TRBJ2-1; TCRdb returns TRBD1, unconfirmable since there is no DNA. The chain's CDR3 is CASSLRDRGPSNEQFF.